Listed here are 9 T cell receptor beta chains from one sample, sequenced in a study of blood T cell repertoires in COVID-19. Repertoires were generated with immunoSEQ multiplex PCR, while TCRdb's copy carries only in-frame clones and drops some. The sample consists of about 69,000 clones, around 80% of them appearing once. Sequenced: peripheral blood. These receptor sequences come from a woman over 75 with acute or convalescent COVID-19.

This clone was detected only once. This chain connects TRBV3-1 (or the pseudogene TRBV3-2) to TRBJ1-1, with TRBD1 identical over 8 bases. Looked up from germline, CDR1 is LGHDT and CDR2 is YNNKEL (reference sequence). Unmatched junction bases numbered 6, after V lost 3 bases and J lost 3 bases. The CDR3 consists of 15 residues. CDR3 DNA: TGTGCCAGCAGCCACCTACAGGGGGGGGACACTGAAGCTTTCTTT. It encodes CASSHLQGGDTEAFF.

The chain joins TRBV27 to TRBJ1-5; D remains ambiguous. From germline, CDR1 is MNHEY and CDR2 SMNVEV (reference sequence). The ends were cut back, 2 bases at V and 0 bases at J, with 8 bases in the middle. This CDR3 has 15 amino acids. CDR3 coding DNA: TGTGCCAGCAGTTTAATCTTCCCTAGCAATCAGCCCCAGCATTTT. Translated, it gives CASSLIFPSNQPQHF.

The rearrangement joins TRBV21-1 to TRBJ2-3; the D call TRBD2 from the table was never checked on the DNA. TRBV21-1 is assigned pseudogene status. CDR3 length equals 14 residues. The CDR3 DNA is TGTGCCAGCAGCAAAGGGGATAGCGGGGAAGCGCAGTATTTT. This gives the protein CASSKGDSGEAQYF.

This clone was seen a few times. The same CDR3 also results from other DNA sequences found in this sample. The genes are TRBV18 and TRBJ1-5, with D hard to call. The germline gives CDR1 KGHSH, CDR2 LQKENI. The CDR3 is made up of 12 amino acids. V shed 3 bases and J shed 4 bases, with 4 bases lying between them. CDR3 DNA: TGTGCCAGCTCACCCGAGAATCAGCCCCAGCATTTT. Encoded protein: CASSPENQPQHF.

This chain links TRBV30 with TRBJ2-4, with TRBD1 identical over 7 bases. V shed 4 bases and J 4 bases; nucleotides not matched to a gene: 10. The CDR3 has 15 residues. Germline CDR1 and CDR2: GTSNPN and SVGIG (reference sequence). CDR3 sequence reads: CAWKAGGIVKNIQYF. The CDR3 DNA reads TGTGCCTGGAAAGCAGGGGGAATAGTTAAAAACATTCAGTACTTC. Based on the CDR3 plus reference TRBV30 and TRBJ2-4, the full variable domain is SQTIHQWPATLVQPVGSPLSLECTVEGTSNPNLYWYRQAAGRGLQLLFYSVGIGQISSEVPQNLSASRPQDRQFILSSKKLLLSDSGFYLCAWKAGGIVKNIQYFGAGTRLSVL.

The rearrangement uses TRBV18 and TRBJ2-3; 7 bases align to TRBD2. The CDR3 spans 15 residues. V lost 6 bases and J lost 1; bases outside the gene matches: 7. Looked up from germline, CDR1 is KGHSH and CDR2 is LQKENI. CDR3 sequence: CASSPGGGGTDTQYF. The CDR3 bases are TGTGCCAGCTCCCCGGGCGGGGGAGGCACAGATACGCAGTATTTT.

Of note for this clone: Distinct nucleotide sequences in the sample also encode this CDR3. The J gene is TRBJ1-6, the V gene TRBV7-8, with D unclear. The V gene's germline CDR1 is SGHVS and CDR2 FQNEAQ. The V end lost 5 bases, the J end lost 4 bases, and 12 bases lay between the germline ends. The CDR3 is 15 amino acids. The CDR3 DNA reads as TGTGCCAGCAGCCTTGTTGGCAGTTATAATTCACCCCTCCACTTT. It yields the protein CASSLVGSYNSPLHF.

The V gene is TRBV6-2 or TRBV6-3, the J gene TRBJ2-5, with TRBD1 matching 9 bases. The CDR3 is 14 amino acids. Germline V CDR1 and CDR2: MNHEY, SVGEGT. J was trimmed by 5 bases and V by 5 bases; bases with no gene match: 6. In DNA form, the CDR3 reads TGTGCCAGCAGTACGACGACAGGGGGGGAGACCCAGTACTTC. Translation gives CASSTTTGGETQYF.

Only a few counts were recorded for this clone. This CDR3 reads CASSNGQANTEAFF. As DNA, the CDR3 is TGTGCCAGTAGTAATGGACAGGCGAACACTGAAGCTTTCTTT. The chain employs TRBV19 and TRBJ1-1, with 7 bases fitting TRBD1. Trimming took 4 bases from V and 1 from J; bases not matched to a gene: 3. Germline V gene data show CDR1 as LNHDA and CDR2 as SQIVND (reference sequence). The CDR3 is 14 amino acids.